Below, 23 T cell receptor beta chains from the same sample are listed, as sequenced in a study of cytotoxic CD8 clonotypes in ibrutinib-treated CLL. The repertoire was sequenced with immunoSEQ multiplex PCR; TCRdb's copy has only in-frame clones and lacks some. This sample has 130,000 or so clones, with 60% to 85% found just once. Here the sequenced sample was PBMCs, taken after 12 months of ibrutinib treatment. These receptors came from a human donor with chronic lymphocytic leukemia.

The rearrangement joins TRBV2 to TRBJ2-7; D may be TRBD1 (6 bases). The CDR3 contains 14 residues. Trimming took 3 bases from V and 1 from J, leaving 10 bases between them. Germline V gives CDR1 SNHLY, CDR2 FYNNEI. In DNA, the CDR3 is TGTGCCAGCAGTGACGGACAGATATCCTACGAGCAGTACTTC. It yields the protein CASSDGQISYEQYF. Full variable domain (remainder filled in from reference TRBV2 and TRBJ2-7): EPEVTQTPSHQVTQMGQEVILRCVPISNHLYFYWYRQILGQKVEFLVSFYNNEISEKSEIFDDQFSVERPDGSNFTLKIRSTKLEDSAMYFCASSDGQISYEQYFGPGTRLTVT.

CDR3 DNA sequence: TGTGCCAGCAGTGACCAGCGGGGGGCGATGAATGAGCAGTTCTTC. It encodes CASSDQRGAMNEQFF. V is TRBV6-1 and J is TRBJ2-1; 9 nucleotides agree with TRBD2. The length of the CDR3 is 15 residues. CDR1 is MNHNS and CDR2 is SASEGT in the germline V gene. Trimming at V came to 3 bases and at J to 7 bases, leaving 7 bases not matched to a gene.

This clone was found once. V is TRBV27 and J is TRBJ1-3; D remains ambiguous. Germline CDR1 is MNHEY and CDR2 is SMNVEV (reference sequence). The germline V and J ends were trimmed by 3 bases and 3 bases, with 12 bases remaining between them. The CDR3 extends over 15 amino acids. CDR3 region: CASSFNIGSGNTIYF. For the CDR3, the DNA is TGTGCCAGCAGTTTTAACATAGGGAGTGGAAACACCATATATTTT.

J is TRBJ1-5 and V is TRBV27, with D possibly TRBD1 on 5 matching bases. Trimming took off 5 bases at V and 6 bases at J, with 11 bases between the two ends. Germline CDR1 reads MNHEY; CDR2 reads SMNVEV (reference sequence). This CDR3 is built from 13 residues. CDR3 in DNA: TGTGCCAGCAGTCTCGGGGGGACTCAGCCCCAGCATTTT. Its translation is CASSLGGTQPQHF.

The genes are TRBV30 and TRBJ2-1; D uncertain. This CDR3 has 16 amino acids. V was clipped by 0 bases and J by 8 bases, with 20 bases between them. Looked up from germline, CDR1 is GTSNPN and CDR2 is SVGIG (reference sequence). The CDR3 here is CAWSVQSLRQFDEQFF. CDR3 nucleotide sequence: TGTGCCTGGAGTGTACAAAGCCTCCGGCAGTTCGATGAGCAGTTCTTC.

V gene TRBV6-1 combines with J gene TRBJ1-5, with 7 bases matching TRBD1. The CDR3 is 15 residues long. The J segment lost 6 bases and the V segment lost 4 bases, leaving 9 bases of the junction unmatched. Germline-derived CDR1 and CDR2 are MNHNS and SASEGT. The CDR3 here is CASSGIQGLGQPQHF. For the CDR3, the DNA is TGTGCCAGCAGTGGGATACAGGGGCTGGGTCAGCCCCAGCATTTT.

This clone is a singleton in its sample. The chain couples TRBV5-4 to TRBJ2-7; 10 nucleotides align to TRBD1. Trimming removed 3 bases from V and 4 bases from J; junction bases left unmatched: 4. The CDR3 length is 14 residues. Per the germline V gene, CDR1 is SGHNT and CDR2 is YYREEE (reference sequence). The CDR3 here is CASSWDRGTYEQYF. The CDR3 DNA reads as TGTGCCAGCAGCTGGGACAGGGGTACGTACGAGCAGTACTTC.

In its sample, this clone was seen a few times. The rearrangement uses TRBV4-1 and TRBJ2-2; no reliable D call. Germline CDR1 is MGHRA and CDR2 is YSYEKL. V lost 6 bases to trimming and J lost 4 bases, with 6 bases between them. CDR3 length: 12 amino acids. Written as DNA, the CDR3 is TGCGCCAGCAGTAAGTTCACCGGGGAGCTGTTTTTT. Protein sequence: CASSKFTGELFF.

This chain links TRBV10-3 with TRBJ1-1; 9 nucleotides align to TRBD1. Trimming at V came to 0 bases and at J to 4 bases, leaving 3 bases not matched to a gene. The CDR3 loop spans 15 amino acids. From germline, CDR1 is ENHRY and CDR2 SYGVKD. CDR3 region: CAISESTGGTTEAFF. The CDR3 coding sequence is TGTGCCATCAGTGAGTCAACAGGGGGCACCACTGAAGCTTTCTTT.

The chain has TRBV28 and TRBJ1-2; D is perhaps TRBD1 (6 bases). Deletions cut 8 bases from V and 0 bases from J, with 10 bases between. The germline CDR1 and CDR2 sequences are MDHEN and SYDVKM. The CDR3 contains 13 residues. CDR3 protein: CASLDRTNYGYTF. The DNA of the CDR3 is TGTGCCAGCCTCGACAGGACTAACTATGGCTACACCTTC.

A few counts support this clone. This chain joins TRBV7-2 and TRBJ1-1; 9 bases map to TRBD1. Per germline, CDR1 SGHTA and CDR2 FQGNSA. CDR3 length equals 15 residues. After removal of 5 bases from V and 5 bases from J, the junction contained 9 bases not matched to a gene. In DNA, the CDR3 is TGTGCCAGCAGCGAATGGGACAGGGTAAGAACTGAAGCTTTCTTT. It yields the protein CASSEWDRVRTEAFF. The full variable domain, with the rest looked up from reference TRBV7-2 and TRBJ1-1, is GAGVSQSPSNKVTEKGKDVELRCDPISGHTALYWYRQSLGQGLEFLIYFQGNSAPDKSGLPSDRFSAERTGGSVSTLTIQRTQQEDSAVYLCASSEWDRVRTEAFFGQGTRLTVV.

The genes are TRBV4-2 and TRBJ2-1, with D perhaps TRBD2 (6 bases). V lost 5 bases, J lost 8 bases, and 13 bases lay in between. The CDR3 consists of 13 residues. Germline CDR1 LGHNA, CDR2 YNFKEQ. CDR3 protein: CASSTRGNYEQFF. The CDR3 nucleotides are TGTGCCAGCAGCACACGGGGGAACTATGAGCAGTTCTTC.

The chain recombines TRBV5-6 with TRBJ2-7; 7 nucleotides agree with TRBD2. The CDR3 contains 16 residues. J was trimmed by 7 bases and V by 0 bases; bases with no gene match: 13. CDR1 and CDR2 (germline): SGHDT, YYEEEE. The CDR3 DNA follows: TGTGCCAGCAGCTTGGGGCAAGCGGGGTGGGCGAGGGAGCAGTACTTC. Protein: CASSLGQAGWAREQYF.

This clone appeared a few times. The rearrangement joins TRBV28 to TRBJ1-5; D gene uncertain. Germline V gives CDR1 MDHEN, CDR2 SYDVKM. Trimming pared 4 bases from V and 3 bases from J, leaving 13 bases between. This CDR3 is built from 15 residues. CDR3 in DNA: TGTGCCAGCAGTTGGAAGGGAGACGACAATCAGCCCCAGCATTTT. It encodes CASSWKGDDNQPQHF.

This clone was picked up a small number of times. V and J are TRBV7-6 and TRBJ1-4, with 8 bases lining up with TRBD1. V dropped 3 bases and J dropped 4; count of bases not matched to a gene: 4. The CDR3 runs to 15 residues. Per the germline V gene, CDR1 is SGHVS and CDR2 is FNYEAQ. CDR3 sequence: CASSLGQAFNEKLFF. The CDR3 DNA reads as TGTGCCAGCAGCTTGGGACAGGCCTTTAATGAAAAACTGTTTTTT.

The chain uses TRBV7-3 and TRBJ2-3; 10 bases agree with TRBD2. The CDR3 spans 14 residues. V shed 6 bases, J shed 5 bases, and the junction held 5 bases outside the gene matches. CDR1 and CDR2 from the germline V gene are SGHTA and FQGTGA. Here the CDR3 DNA reads TGTGCCAGCAGTCCTAGCGGGAGTGGAGATACGCAGTATTTT. Its protein product is CASSPSGSGDTQYF. Based on the CDR3 plus reference TRBV7-3 and TRBJ2-3, the full variable domain is GAGVSQTPSNKVTEKGKYVELRCDPISGHTALYWYRQSLGQGPEFLIYFQGTGAADDSGLPNDRFFAVRPEGSVSTLKIQRTERGDSAVYLCASSPSGSGDTQYFGPGTRLTVL.

This clone is a singleton in its sample. The J gene is TRBJ1-1, the V gene TRBV6-5; D is possibly TRBD1 (6 bases). Germline CDR1 reads MNHEY; CDR2 reads SVGAGI. This CDR3 is built from 14 residues. Deletions cut 4 bases from V and 3 bases from J, with 12 bases between. The CDR3 DNA follows: TGTGCCAGCAGTTTCACAGGGCGGGACACTGAAGCTTTCTTT. This codes for CASSFTGRDTEAFF.

The chain carries TRBV30 and TRBJ2-7; D may be TRBD2 (5 bases). Per the germline V gene, CDR1 is GTSNPN and CDR2 is SVGIG (reference sequence). CDR3 size: 14 residues. Trimming removed 3 bases from V and 5 bases from J, with 17 bases in between. The CDR3 DNA reads TGTGCCTGGAGAGAGGGCCCATCGTCCAACGAGCAGTACTTC. Protein product: CAWREGPSSNEQYF.

This clone has just a few counts. This chain uses TRBV7-9 with TRBJ1-4; D call uncertain. The CDR3 spans 12 residues. V was shortened by 2 bases and J by 10 bases, with 8 bases between the two germline ends. Germline V gene lookup returns CDR1 SEHNR and CDR2 FQNEAQ (reference sequence). DNA for the CDR3: TGTGCCAGCAGCTTATCTGCAATAAAACTGTTTTTT. The encoded protein is CASSLSAIKLFF. The whole variable domain, filled in from reference TRBV7-9 and TRBJ1-4, reads DTGVSQNPRHKITKRGQNVTFRCDPISEHNRLYWYRQTLGQGPEFLTYFQNEAQLEKSRLLSDRFSAERPKGSFSTLEIQRTEQGDSAMYLCASSLSAIKLFFGSGTQLSVL.

The chain joins TRBV5-1 to TRBJ1-1; no reliable D call. Germline V gives CDR1 SGHRS, CDR2 YFSETQ. The CDR3 totals 14 residues. Trimming pared 0 bases from V and 3 bases from J, leaving 9 bases between. This CDR3 is CASSLESRYTEAFF. DNA for the CDR3: TGCGCCAGCAGCTTGGAGTCACGCTACACTGAAGCTTTCTTT.

The rearrangement joins TRBV20-1 to TRBJ2-1; D is ambiguous. Per germline, CDR1 DFQATT and CDR2 SNEGSKA (reference sequence). The CDR3 is made up of 11 amino acids. V was pared by 3 bases and J by 8 bases, with 8 bases between. The CDR3 DNA sequence: TGCAGTGCTAGTAGAAGGTATGAGCAGTTCTTC. It encodes CSASRRYEQFF.

This chain uses TRBV30 with TRBJ1-3; D remains ambiguous. V was cut by 0 bases and J by 8 bases, with 17 bases left in between. The V gene's germline CDR1 is GTSNPN and CDR2 SVGIG (reference sequence). The CDR3 is 15 residues long. The CDR3 bases are TGTGCCTGGAGTGTACAAGAGCCCAAAAAAGACACCATATATTTT. Translated: CAWSVQEPKKDTIYF.

This chain uses TRBV5-6 with TRBJ1-4; D unresolved. The V end was cut by 3 bases, the J end by 5 bases, with 14 bases between. The CDR3 has 15 amino acids. The germline CDR1 and CDR2 sequences are SGHDT and YYEEEE. The CDR3 sequence: CASSSVGNPNEKLFF. CDR3 DNA: TGTGCCAGCAGCTCTGTGGGAAACCCCAATGAAAAACTGTTTTTT.